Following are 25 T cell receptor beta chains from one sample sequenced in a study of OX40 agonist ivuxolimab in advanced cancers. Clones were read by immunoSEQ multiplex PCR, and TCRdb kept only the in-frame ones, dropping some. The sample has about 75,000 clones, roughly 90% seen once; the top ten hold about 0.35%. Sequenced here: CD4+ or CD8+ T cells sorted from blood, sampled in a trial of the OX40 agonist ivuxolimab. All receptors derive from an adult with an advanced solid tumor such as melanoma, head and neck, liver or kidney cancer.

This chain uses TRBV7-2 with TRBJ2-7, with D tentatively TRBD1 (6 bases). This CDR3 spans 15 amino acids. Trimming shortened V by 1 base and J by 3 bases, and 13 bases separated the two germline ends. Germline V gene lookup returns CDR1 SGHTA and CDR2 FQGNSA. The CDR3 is CASSLGQVGLYEQYF. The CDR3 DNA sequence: TGTGCCAGCAGCTTAGGACAGGTGGGGCTCTACGAGCAGTACTTC.

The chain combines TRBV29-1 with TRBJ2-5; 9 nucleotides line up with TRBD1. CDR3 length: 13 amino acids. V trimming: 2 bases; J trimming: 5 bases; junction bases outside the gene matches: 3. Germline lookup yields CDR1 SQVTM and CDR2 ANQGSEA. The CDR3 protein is CSVETGGRETQYF. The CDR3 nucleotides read TGCAGCGTTGAAACAGGGGGCAGGGAGACCCAGTACTTC.

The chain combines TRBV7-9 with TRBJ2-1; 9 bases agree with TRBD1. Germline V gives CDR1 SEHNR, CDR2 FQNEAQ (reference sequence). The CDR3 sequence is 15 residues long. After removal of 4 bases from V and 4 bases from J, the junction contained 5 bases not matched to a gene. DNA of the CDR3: TGTGCCAGCAGCTCCCCCGGGACAGGGTACAATGAGCAGTTCTTC. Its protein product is CASSSPGTGYNEQFF.

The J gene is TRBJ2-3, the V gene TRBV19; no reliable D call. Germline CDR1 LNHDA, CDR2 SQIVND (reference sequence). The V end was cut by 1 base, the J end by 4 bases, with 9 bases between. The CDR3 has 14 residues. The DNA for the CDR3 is TGTGCCAGTAGTATAGCTGGATTTTCAGATACGCAGTATTTT. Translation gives CASSIAGFSDTQYF.

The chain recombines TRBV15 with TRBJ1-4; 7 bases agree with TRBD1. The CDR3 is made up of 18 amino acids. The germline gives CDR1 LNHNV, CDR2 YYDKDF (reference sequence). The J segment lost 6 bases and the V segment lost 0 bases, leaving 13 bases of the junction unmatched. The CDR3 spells CATSRDLTATGYYEKLFF. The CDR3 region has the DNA TGTGCCACCAGCAGAGATTTGACAGCGACAGGGTATTATGAAAAACTGTTTTTT.

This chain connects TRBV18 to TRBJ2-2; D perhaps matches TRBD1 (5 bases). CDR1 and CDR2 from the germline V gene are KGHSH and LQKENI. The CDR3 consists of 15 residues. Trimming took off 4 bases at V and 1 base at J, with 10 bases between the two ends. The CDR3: CASSLNQGNTGELFF. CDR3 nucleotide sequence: TGTGCCAGCTCACTTAATCAGGGGAACACCGGGGAGCTGTTTTTT.

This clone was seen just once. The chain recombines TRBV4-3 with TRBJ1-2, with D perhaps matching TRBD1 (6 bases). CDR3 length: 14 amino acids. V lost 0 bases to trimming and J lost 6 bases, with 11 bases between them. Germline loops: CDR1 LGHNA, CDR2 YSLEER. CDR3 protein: CASSQERGSDGYTF. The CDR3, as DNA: TGCGCCAGCAGCCAAGAAAGGGGGAGCGATGGCTACACCTTC.

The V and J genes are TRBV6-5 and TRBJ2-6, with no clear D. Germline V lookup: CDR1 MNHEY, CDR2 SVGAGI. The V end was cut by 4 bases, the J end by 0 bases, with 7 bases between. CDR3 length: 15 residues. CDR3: CASSSYTSGANVLTF. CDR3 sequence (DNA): TGTGCCAGCAGTTCTTACACCTCTGGGGCCAACGTCCTGACTTTC.

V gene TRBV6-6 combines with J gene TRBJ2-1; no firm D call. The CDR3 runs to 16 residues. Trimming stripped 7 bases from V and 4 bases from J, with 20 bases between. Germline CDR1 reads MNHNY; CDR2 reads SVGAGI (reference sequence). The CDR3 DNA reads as TGTGCCAGCACCTCGGACCGAACCCCACCTTACAATGAGCAGTTCTTC. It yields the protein CASTSDRTPPYNEQFF.

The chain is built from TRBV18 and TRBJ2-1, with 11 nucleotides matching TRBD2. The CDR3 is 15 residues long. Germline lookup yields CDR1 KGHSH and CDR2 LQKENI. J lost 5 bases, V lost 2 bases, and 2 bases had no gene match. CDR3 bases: TGTGCCAGCTCACCAACACTAGCGGGGGACAATGAGCAGTTCTTC. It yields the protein CASSPTLAGDNEQFF.

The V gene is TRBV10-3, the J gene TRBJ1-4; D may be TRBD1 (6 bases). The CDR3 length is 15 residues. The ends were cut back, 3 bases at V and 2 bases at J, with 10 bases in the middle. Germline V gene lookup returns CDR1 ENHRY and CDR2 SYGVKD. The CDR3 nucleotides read TGTGCCATCAGTGACACCAGGGGCACTAATGAAAAACTGTTTTTT. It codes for CAISDTRGTNEKLFF.

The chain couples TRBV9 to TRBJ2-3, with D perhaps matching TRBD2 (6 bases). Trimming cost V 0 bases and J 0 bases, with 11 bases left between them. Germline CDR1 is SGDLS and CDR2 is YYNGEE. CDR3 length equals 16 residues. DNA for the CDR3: TGTGCCAGCAGCGTAGCCGGTGGGAGGAGCACAGATACGCAGTATTTT. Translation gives CASSVAGGRSTDTQYF. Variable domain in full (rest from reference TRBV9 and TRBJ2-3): DSGVTQTPKHLITATGQRVTLRCSPRSGDLSVYWYQQSLDQGLQFLIQYYNGEERAKGNILERFSAQQFPDLHSELNLSSLELGDSALYFCASSVAGGRSTDTQYFGPGTRLTVL.

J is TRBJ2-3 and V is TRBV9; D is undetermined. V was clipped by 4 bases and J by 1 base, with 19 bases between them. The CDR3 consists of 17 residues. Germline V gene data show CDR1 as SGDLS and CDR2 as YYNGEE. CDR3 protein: CASSPESISSGTDTQYF. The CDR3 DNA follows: TGTGCCAGCAGCCCAGAATCGATTAGTTCCGGCACAGATACGCAGTATTTT.

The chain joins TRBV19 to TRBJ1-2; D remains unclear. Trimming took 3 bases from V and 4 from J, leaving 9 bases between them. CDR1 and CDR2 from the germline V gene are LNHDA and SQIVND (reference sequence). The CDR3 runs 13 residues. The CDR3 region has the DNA TGTGCCAGTAGTATTGGAGTTAGCTATGGCTACACCTTC. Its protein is CASSIGVSYGYTF.

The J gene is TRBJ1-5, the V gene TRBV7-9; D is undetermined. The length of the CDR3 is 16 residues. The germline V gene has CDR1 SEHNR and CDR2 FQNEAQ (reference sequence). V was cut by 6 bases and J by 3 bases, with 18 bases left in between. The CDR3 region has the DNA TGTGCCAGCAGTCACTCAGCCGGACTGCCCAATCAGCCCCAGCATTTT. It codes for CASSHSAGLPNQPQHF.

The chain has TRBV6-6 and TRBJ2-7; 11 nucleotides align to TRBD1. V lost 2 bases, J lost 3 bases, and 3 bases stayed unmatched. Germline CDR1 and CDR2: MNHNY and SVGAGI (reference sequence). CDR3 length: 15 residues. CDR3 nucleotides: TGTGCCAGCAGTTACGGTGGGACAGGGGGCTACGAGCAGTACTTC. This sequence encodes CASSYGGTGGYEQYF.

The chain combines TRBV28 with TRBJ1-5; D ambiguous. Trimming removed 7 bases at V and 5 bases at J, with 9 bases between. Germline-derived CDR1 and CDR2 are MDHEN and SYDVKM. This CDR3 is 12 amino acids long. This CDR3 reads CASTQMDQPQHF. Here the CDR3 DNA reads TGTGCCAGCACCCAGATGGATCAGCCCCAGCATTTT. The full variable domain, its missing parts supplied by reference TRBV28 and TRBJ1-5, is DVKVTQSSRYLVKRTGEKVFLECVQDMDHENMFWYRQDPGLGLRLIYFSYDVKMKEKGDIPEGYSVSREKKERFSLILESASTNQTSMYLCASTQMDQPQHFGDGTRLSIL.

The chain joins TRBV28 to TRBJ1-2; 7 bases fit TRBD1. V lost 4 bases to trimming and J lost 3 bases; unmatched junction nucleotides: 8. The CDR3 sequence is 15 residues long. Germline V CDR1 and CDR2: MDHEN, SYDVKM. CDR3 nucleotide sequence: TGTGCCAGCAGTTGGGGACAGCCCAGGGACTATGGCTACACCTTC. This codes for CASSWGQPRDYGYTF.

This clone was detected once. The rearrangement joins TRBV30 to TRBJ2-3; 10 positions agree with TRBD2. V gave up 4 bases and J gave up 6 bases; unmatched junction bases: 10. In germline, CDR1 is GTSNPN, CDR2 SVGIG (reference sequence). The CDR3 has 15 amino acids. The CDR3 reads CAWTRGAGGMDTQYF. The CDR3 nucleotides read TGTGCCTGGACCCGAGGAGCGGGAGGGATGGATACGCAGTATTTT.

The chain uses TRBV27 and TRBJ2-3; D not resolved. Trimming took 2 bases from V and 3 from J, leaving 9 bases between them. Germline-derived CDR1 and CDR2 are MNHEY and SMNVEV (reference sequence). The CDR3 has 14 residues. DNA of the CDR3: TGTGCCAGCAGTTTAGCAAGATGGACAGATACGCAGTATTTT. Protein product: CASSLARWTDTQYF.

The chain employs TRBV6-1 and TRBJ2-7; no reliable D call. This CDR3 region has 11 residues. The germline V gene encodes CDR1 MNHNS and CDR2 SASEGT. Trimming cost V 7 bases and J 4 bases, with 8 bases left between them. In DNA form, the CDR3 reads TGTGCCAGCAAGCAGGTTTACGAGCAGTACTTC. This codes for CASKQVYEQYF.

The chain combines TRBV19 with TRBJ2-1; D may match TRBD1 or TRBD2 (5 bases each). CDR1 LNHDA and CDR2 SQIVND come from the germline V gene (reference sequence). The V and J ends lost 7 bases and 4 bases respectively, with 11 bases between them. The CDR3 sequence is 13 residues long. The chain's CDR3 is CASTGDRYNEQFF. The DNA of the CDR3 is TGTGCCAGTACCGGGGACCGTTACAATGAGCAGTTCTTC.

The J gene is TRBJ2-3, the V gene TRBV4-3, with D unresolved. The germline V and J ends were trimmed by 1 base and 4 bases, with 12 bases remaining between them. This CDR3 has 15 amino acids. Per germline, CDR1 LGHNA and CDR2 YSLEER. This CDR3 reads CASSQGTPRADTQYF. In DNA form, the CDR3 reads TGCGCCAGCAGCCAAGGGACCCCAAGGGCAGATACGCAGTATTTT.

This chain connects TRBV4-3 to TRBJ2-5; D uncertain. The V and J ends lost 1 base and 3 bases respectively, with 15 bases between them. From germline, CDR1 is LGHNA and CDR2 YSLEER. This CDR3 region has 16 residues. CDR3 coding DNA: TGCGCCAGCAGCCAAGCCGGGCCACCTGCCGAAGAGACCCAGTACTTC. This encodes CASSQAGPPAEETQYF.

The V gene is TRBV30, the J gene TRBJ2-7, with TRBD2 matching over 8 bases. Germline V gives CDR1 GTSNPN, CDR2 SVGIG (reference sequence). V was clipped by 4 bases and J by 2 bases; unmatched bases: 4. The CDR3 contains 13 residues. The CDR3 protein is CAWTAGGAYEQYF. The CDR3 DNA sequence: TGTGCCTGGACTGCGGGGGGCGCCTACGAGCAGTACTTC.